The rows below give T cell receptor beta chains drawn from one sample of a study of T cell responses to AZD1222 COVID-19 vaccine. Sequencing used immunoSEQ multiplex PCR; TCRdb keeps in-frame clones, though not all of them. The repertoire holds roughly 150,000 clones, with around 90% as singletons. The sample consisted of peripheral blood, taken on day 0 of AZD1222 vaccination. These receptors all come from an adult in good health. The CDR3 runs from the conserved cysteine through the conserved F or W. Each record gives: J gene, V gene, D gene, clone size, CDR3 DNA, CDR3 protein. A D gene is named only where the DNA matches it firmly. Clone size is given for some rows only: seen once, a few or many times, or a class if the clone is expanded.

TRBJ2-7,TRBV18,-,-,TGTGCCAGCTCACCGGAGAGGGGTACGGGCGAGCAGTACTTC,CASSPERGTGEQYF
TRBJ1-2,TRBV5-1,TRBD1,few,TGCGCCAGCAGCGGGCTGGCAGGGGGCACGAACTATGGCTACACCTTC,CASSGLAGGTNYGYTF
TRBJ1-5,TRBV5-8,-,-,TGTGCCAGCAGCTTGAAAGGACGCCTGACGTGGCCCCAGCATTTT,CASSLKGRLTWPQHF
TRBJ1-1,TRBV10-3,-,-,TGTGCCATCAGTGAGTCGAACACTGAAGCTTTCTTT,CAISESNTEAFF
TRBJ1-5,TRBV18,-,-,TGTGCCAGCTCACCCTTAGGGGTCAGCAATCAGCCCCAGCATTTT,CASSPLGVSNQPQHF
TRBJ2-7,TRBV12-3/TRBV12-4,-,few,TGTGCCAGCAGTTTAGCGGGACGGGACGAGCAGTACTTC,CASSLAGRDEQYF
TRBJ2-4,TRBV18,TRBD1,-,TGTGCCAGCTCACCTGGGACAGCCGAAAACATTCAGTACTTC,CASSPGTAENIQYF
TRBJ2-7,TRBV27,TRBD1,-,TGTGCCAGCAGCTTGAGACAGGGATACTACGAGCAGTACTTC,CASSLRQGYYEQYF
TRBJ1-2,TRBV7-2,-,-,TGTGCCAGCAGCTTAGGAGGGGGGGACGGGTTTGGCTACACCTTC,CASSLGGGDGFGYTF
TRBJ1-1,TRBV28,-,once,TGTGCCAGCAGTTCGAGGGGGATCTGGGACACTGAAGCTTTCTTT,CASSSRGIWDTEAFF
TRBJ2-3,TRBV10-3,TRBD2,-,TGTGCCATCAGTGTGGGGGGGGACACAGATACGCAGTATTTT,CAISVGGDTDTQYF
TRBJ1-1,TRBV12-3/TRBV12-4,-,-,TGTGCCAGCAGTTCCATTGTAAACACTGAAGCTTTCTTT,CASSSIVNTEAFF
TRBJ2-2,TRBV27,-,-,TGTGCCAGCAGTTTATTAGACTCTCTCACCGGGGAGCTGTTTTTT,CASSLLDSLTGELFF
TRBJ2-3,TRBV30,-,-,TGTGCCTGGGAACAGGGAACCACTAGCACAGATACGCAGTATTTT,CAWEQGTTSTDTQYF
TRBJ1-2,TRBV12-3/TRBV12-4,-,-,TGTGCCAGCAGTTCCGCAGGGCCCTATGGCTACACCTTC,CASSSAGPYGYTF